The rows below give T cell receptor beta chains drawn from one sample of a study of CD8 T cells in ankylosing spondylitis. TCRdb reprocessed the 5' RACE reads via MiXCR and lists one record per CDR3 protein. Among fewer than 400,000 distinct CDR3 sequences, 20% to 25% were seen once, and the ten largest hold around 16%. The sequenced material came from blood, either unsorted or a sorted T cell fraction (not recorded which). All receptors come from a male donor with ankylosing spondylitis. CDR3s include the opening cysteine and the closing phenylalanine or tryptophan. A D gene is named only where the DNA matches it firmly. The listing skips clone size in some rows; elsewhere it reads once, few, many or a size class.

size	D	J	V	DNA	CDR3
few	TRBD1	TRBJ2-7	TRBV12-3/TRBV12-4	TGTGCCAGCAGTTCCCAGACAGGGACCTACGAGCAGTACTTC	CASSSQTGTYEQYF
few	NA	TRBJ2-3	TRBV7-8	TGTGCCAGCAGAAAATCCGGGGGCACAGATACGCAGTATTTT	CASRKSGGTDTQYF
NA	NA	TRBJ2-5	TRBV25-1	TGTGCCAGCAGTGGAGTACAGGAGAAAGAGACCCAGTACTTC	CASSGVQEKETQYF
few	NA	TRBJ2-1	TRBV20-1	TGCAGTGCTAGAGATCGGATCGCGGAGAGCTCCTACAATGAGCAGTTCTTC	CSARDRIAESSYNEQFF
NA	NA	TRBJ2-3	TRBV29-1	TGCAGCGTTAAAAACAGCACAGATACGCAGTATTTT	CSVKNSTDTQYF
once	NA	TRBJ1-4	TRBV5-5	TGTGCCAGCAGCACGTGGGGCCAGGGTAATGAAAAACTGTTTTTT	CASSTWGQGNEKLFF
NA	NA	TRBJ1-1	TRBV7-9	TGTGCCAGCAGCTTAAGGAGCAGTCTCGAAGCTTTCTTT	CASSLRSSLEAFF
NA	TRBD2	TRBJ2-7	TRBV5-1	TGCGCCAGCCGCGGGGGACTTTCCGGGCGGTACGAGCAGTACTTC	CASRGGLSGRYEQYF
few	TRBD1	TRBJ1-2	TRBV11-2	TGTGCCAGCAGCTTCGGGACAGGGTCCTCCGGGTATGGCTACACCTTC	CASSFGTGSSGYGYTF
NA	TRBD1	TRBJ2-1	TRBV3-1	TGTGCCAGCAGCCCACGCTGGGACAGGCCTTTCAATGAGCAGTTCTTC	CASSPRWDRPFNEQFF
NA	TRBD2	TRBJ2-7	TRBV5-6	TGTGCCAGCCATTTCCTAGCGGGAGGATCCTACGAGCAGTACTTC	CASHFLAGGSYEQYF
NA	NA	TRBJ2-2	TRBV14	TGTGCCAGCAGCGTCCGGGACCGAGAAGCCGGGGAGCTGTTTTTT	CASSVRDREAGELFF
NA	NA	TRBJ2-3	TRBV20-1	TGCAGTGCTCCCCGTGGCACAGATACGCAGTATTTT	CSAPRGTDTQYF
NA	TRBD2	TRBJ2-3	TRBV20-1	TGCAGTGCTAGAGGATTGACTAGCGGGAGAGATACGCAGTATTTT	CSARGLTSGRDTQYF
few	NA	TRBJ2-5	TRBV11-2	TGTGCCAGCAGGCTGAGTCGAGAGACCCAGTACTTC	CASRLSRETQYF
NA	NA	TRBJ2-1	TRBV11-3	TGTGCCAGCAGCCAAGGGACGAGCTACAATGAGCAGTTCTTC	CASSQGTSYNEQFF
NA	TRBD2	TRBJ2-1	TRBV28	TGTGCCAGCAGTTCTCCTTCGGCGGGGAGGGCCCTTTACAATGAGCAGTTCTTC	CASSSPSAGRALYNEQFF
few	NA	TRBJ1-1	TRBV21-1	TGTGCCAGCAGCATACAGACAGGGATTATCGGGAACACTGAAGCTTTCTTT	CASSIQTGIIGNTEAFF
few	NA	TRBJ2-3	TRBV7-6	TGTGCCAGCAGCTTAGGGGAAGGGGGATTGCGTGATACGCAGTATTTT	CASSLGEGGLRDTQYF
few	NA	TRBJ2-1	TRBV12-3/TRBV12-4	TGTGCCAGCAGTTCGACCCAGGGGTCTGAGCAGTTCTTC	CASSSTQGSEQFF
few	NA	TRBJ1-5	TRBV29-1	TGCAGCGTTAGGGAGAGCAATCAGCCCCAGCATTTT	CSVRESNQPQHF
NA	TRBD1	TRBJ1-2	TRBV4-1	TGCGCCAGCAGCCAAAGGGACAGGGGAGCTAACTATGGCTACACCTTC	CASSQRDRGANYGYTF
NA	NA	TRBJ2-2	TRBV9	TGTGCCAGCAGCGTCCTAGTAAACACCGGGGAGCTGTTTTTT	CASSVLVNTGELFF
NA	TRBD2	TRBJ2-7	TRBV10-3	TGTGCCACCCGGGGGCGGGAGGGCGCCTACGAGCAGTACTTC	CATRGREGAYEQYF
few	TRBD1	TRBJ1-2	TRBV24-1	TGTGCCACCAGCGAGACAGGGGGGAACTATGGCTACACCTTC	CATSETGGNYGYTF
NA	NA	TRBJ2-3	TRBV18	TGTGCCAGCTCACCGGGACACTACACAGATACGCAGTATTTT	CASSPGHYTDTQYF
many	TRBD2	TRBJ2-1	TRBV4-2	TGTGCCAGCAGCCGAGAGTTAGCGGGAGGGCAGTTCTTC	CASSRELAGGQFF
few	TRBD2	TRBJ2-1	TRBV30	TGTGCCTGGAGCGGGGGACTAGCTGATGAGCAGTTCTTC	CAWSGGLADEQFF
NA	NA	TRBJ2-2	TRBV5-5	TGTGCCAGCAGCTTGGTTCACCAAATCGGGGAGCTGTTTTTT	CASSLVHQIGELFF
few	NA	TRBJ2-3	TRBV27	TGTGCCAGCAGTTTCTGGCAGGGGGGTGGAACAGATACGCAGTATTTT	CASSFWQGGGTDTQYF
NA	TRBD2	TRBJ2-1	TRBV3-1	TGTGCCAGCAGCCAAGCAGCGGGAGGGTACAATGAGCAGTTCTTC	CASSQAAGGYNEQFF
NA	NA	TRBJ2-7	TRBV7-8	TGTGCCAGCAGCTCAGCGCGCTACTCCTACGAGCAGTACTTC	CASSSARYSYEQYF
once	TRBD2	TRBJ2-1	TRBV20-1	TGCAGTGCTACCTCGTTAGCGGGAGAGTACAATGAGCAGTTCTTC	CSATSLAGEYNEQFF
NA	NA	TRBJ1-3	TRBV20-1	TGCAGTGCTCTGGGGGACACTCGCTCTGGAAACACCATATATTTT	CSALGDTRSGNTIYF
NA	TRBD2	TRBJ2-5	TRBV25-1	TGTGCCAGCAGTGAATCCGGGAGCGGGAGAAGGGGGACCCAGTACTTC	CASSESGSGRRGTQYF
few	TRBD1	TRBJ2-7	TRBV27	TGTGCCAGCAGTCTAACAGGGGGCGCGGGGGAGCAGTACTTC	CASSLTGGAGEQYF
NA	TRBD2	TRBJ2-7	TRBV5-1	TGCGCCAGCAGCTTGCCCTCCGCTCCAGCGGGAGCAGGCTCCTACGAGCAGTACTTC	CASSLPSAPAGAGSYEQYF
many	TRBD2	TRBJ2-2	TRBV2	TGTGCCAGCAAAGTAGCGGGAGGGAGCGTCGGGGAGCTGTTTTTT	CASKVAGGSVGELFF
few	NA	TRBJ1-2	TRBV4-1	TGCGCCAGCAGCCAAGCCCTTAGGGGGGCCGGTGGCTACACCTTC	CASSQALRGAGGYTF
NA	TRBD2	TRBJ2-1	TRBV30	TGTGCCTGGAGAGTAGCGGGAGATGAGCAGTTCTTC	CAWRVAGDEQFF
NA	NA	TRBJ2-1	TRBV2	TGTGCCAGCAGTCAGGAAACGGACGGTGAGCAGTTCTTC	CASSQETDGEQFF
NA	NA	TRBJ1-2	TRBV10-3	TGTGCTTCATTTGGGGGTTCAGGAAACAACTATGGCTACACCTTC	CASFGGSGNNYGYTF
NA	TRBD2	TRBJ2-3	TRBV12-3/TRBV12-4	TGTGCCAGCAGCATCCCCCTAGCGGGATCCCTTCGCGGAGATACGCAGTATTTT	CASSIPLAGSLRGDTQYF
NA	TRBD2	TRBJ2-1	TRBV5-1	TGCGCCAGCAGCTTGACTAGCGGGAGTGGGGCTGAGCAGTTCTTC	CASSLTSGSGAEQFF
NA	TRBD1	TRBJ1-1	TRBV7-2	TGTGCCAGCAGCTTAGCCCCGGGACAGGAGGCGGCTTTCTTT	CASSLAPGQEAAFF
few	NA	TRBJ1-1	TRBV29-1	TGCAGCGTTGTGAAGGCAAGGGACACTGAAGCTTTCTTT	CSVVKARDTEAFF
few	NA	TRBJ2-7	TRBV12-3/TRBV12-4	TGTGCCAGCAGTTTTTTCAGCGCAAGCTCCTACGAGCAGTACTTC	CASSFFSASSYEQYF
NA	NA	TRBJ2-7	TRBV25-1	TGTGCCAGCAGTGGACCGGGGAACGACGAGCAGTACTTC	CASSGPGNDEQYF
NA	TRBD2	TRBJ2-3	TRBV7-2	TGTGCCAGCAGCATAGTAGCGGGAGGAGCAGATACGCAGTATTTT	CASSIVAGGADTQYF
NA	NA	TRBJ1-1	TRBV12-3/TRBV12-4	TGTGCCAGCAGCGCCACAGGGAGCCCATTTGTTAGCACTGAAGCTTTCTTT	CASSATGSPFVSTEAFF
few	NA	TRBJ2-5	TRBV7-9	TGTGCCAGCAGCTGGGGAGGGGGCGAAGAGACCCAGTACTTC	CASSWGGGEETQYF
few	NA	TRBJ2-3	TRBV2	TGTGCCAGCAGACCCACTAGAAGTAACACAGATACGCAGTATTTT	CASRPTRSNTDTQYF
NA	NA	TRBJ1-5	TRBV28	TGTGCCAGCAGAATCCGCAGCCCTGCTTATCAGCCCCAGCATTTT	CASRIRSPAYQPQHF
NA	NA	TRBJ1-1	TRBV7-9	TGTGCCAGCAGCTTAGTTGAAGCTTTCTTT	CASSLVEAFF